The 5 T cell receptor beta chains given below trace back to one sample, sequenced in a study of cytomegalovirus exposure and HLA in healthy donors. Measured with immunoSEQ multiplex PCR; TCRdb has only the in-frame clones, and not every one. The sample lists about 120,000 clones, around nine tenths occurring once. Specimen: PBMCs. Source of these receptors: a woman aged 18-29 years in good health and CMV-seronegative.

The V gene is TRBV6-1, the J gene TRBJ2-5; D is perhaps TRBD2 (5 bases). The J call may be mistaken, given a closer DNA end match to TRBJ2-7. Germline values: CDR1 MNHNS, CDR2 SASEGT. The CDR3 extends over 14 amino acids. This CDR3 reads CASSEALGTYEQYF. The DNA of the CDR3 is TGTGCCAGCAGTGAAGCACTAGGAACTTACGAGCAGTACTTC.

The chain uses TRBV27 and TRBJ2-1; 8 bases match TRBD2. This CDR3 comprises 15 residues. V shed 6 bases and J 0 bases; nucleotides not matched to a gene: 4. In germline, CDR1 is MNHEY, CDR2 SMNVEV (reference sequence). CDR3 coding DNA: TGTGCCAGCAGCCTAGCGGGCACCTCCTACAATGAGCAGTTCTTC. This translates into CASSLAGTSYNEQFF.

The CDR3 region is CASSPSVSGTDTQYF. The CDR3, as DNA: TGTGCCAGCAGTCCAAGTGTCAGCGGCACAGATACGCAGTATTTT. V and J are TRBV6-5 and TRBJ2-3; D unclear. The germline gives CDR1 MNHEY, CDR2 SVGAGI. CDR3 size: 15 residues. V shed 5 bases and J shed 1 base, with 13 bases lying between them.

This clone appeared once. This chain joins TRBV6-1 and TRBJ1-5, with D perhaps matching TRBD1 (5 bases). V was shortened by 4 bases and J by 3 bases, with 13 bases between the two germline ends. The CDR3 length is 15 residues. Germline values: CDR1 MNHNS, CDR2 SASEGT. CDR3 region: CASSAIDSPNQPQHF. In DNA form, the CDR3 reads TGTGCCAGCAGTGCCATTGACAGCCCCAATCAGCCCCAGCATTTT.

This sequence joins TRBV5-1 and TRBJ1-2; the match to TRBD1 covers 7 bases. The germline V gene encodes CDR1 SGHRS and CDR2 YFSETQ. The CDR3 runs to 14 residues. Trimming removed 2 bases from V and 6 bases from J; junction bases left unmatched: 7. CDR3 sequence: CASSFEGARDGYTF. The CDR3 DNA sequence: TGCGCCAGCAGCTTTGAGGGGGCAAGGGATGGCTACACCTTC.